Listed below are T cell receptor beta chains from one sample, sequenced in a study of T cells in Graves' hyperthyroidism and ophthalmopathy. One entry per CDR3 protein, called by TCRdb with MiXCR from the multiplex PCR reads. The table records a few hundred thousand distinct CDR3 sequences, about a fifth of them present only once. Sequenced: blood. These receptors originate from a young woman with Graves' hyperthyroidism. The CDR3 runs from the conserved cysteine through the conserved F or W. D genes are given only for firm matches. Clone size is shown for a subset of rows, as once, few, many or a class of expanded clone.

D gene: TRBD1
J gene: TRBJ1-1
V gene: TRBV18
clone size: few
CDR3 length: 15
CDR3 protein: CASSPGTGALTEAFF
CDR3 DNA: TGTGCCAGCTCACCAGGGACAGGGGCTCTAACTGAAGCTTTCTTT

D gene: TRBD1
J gene: TRBJ1-1
V gene: TRBV24-1
clone size: many
CDR3 length: 15
CDR3 protein: CATPIDRGLETEAFF
CDR3 DNA: TGTGCCACGCCGATAGACAGGGGGCTGGAAACTGAAGCTTTCTTT

D gene: TRBD1
J gene: TRBJ1-1
V gene: TRBV18
clone size: few
CDR3 length: 14
CDR3 protein: CASSPRTGVTEAFF
CDR3 DNA: TGTGCCAGCTCACCTAGGACAGGGGTCACTGAAGCTTTCTTT

D gene: -
J gene: TRBJ2-4
V gene: TRBV6-5
clone size: many
CDR3 length: 15
CDR3 protein: CASSYSGPKGNIQYF
CDR3 DNA: TGTGCCAGCAGTTACTCTGGGCCGAAAGGGAACATTCAGTACTTC

D gene: -
J gene: TRBJ1-1
V gene: TRBV12-3/TRBV12-4
clone size: many
CDR3 length: 11
CDR3 protein: CASGRTTEAFF
CDR3 DNA: TGTGCCAGCGGGCGGACTACTGAAGCTTTCTTT

D gene: -
J gene: TRBJ2-2
V gene: TRBV6-1
clone size: many
CDR3 length: 14
CDR3 protein: CASSEADLTGELFF
CDR3 DNA: TGTGCCAGCAGTGAAGCGGACCTCACCGGGGAGCTGTTTTTT

D gene: -
J gene: TRBJ1-3
V gene: TRBV5-1
clone size: -
CDR3 length: 11
CDR3 protein: CASSGGDTIYF
CDR3 DNA: TGCGCCAGCAGTGGGGGAGACACCATATATTTT

D gene: TRBD1
J gene: TRBJ1-2
V gene: TRBV30
clone size: many
CDR3 length: 13
CDR3 protein: CAWSPPGQDGYTF
CDR3 DNA: TGTGCCTGGAGTCCCCCAGGACAGGATGGCTACACCTTC

D gene: -
J gene: TRBJ1-2
V gene: TRBV20-1
clone size: many
CDR3 length: 16
CDR3 protein: CSAHWGRMDSMYGYTF
CDR3 DNA: TGCAGTGCTCACTGGGGCAGGATGGACAGCATGTATGGCTACACCTTC

D gene: -
J gene: TRBJ1-5
V gene: TRBV6-2/TRBV6-3
clone size: many
CDR3 length: 13
CDR3 protein: CAIGPQGHQPQHF
CDR3 DNA: TGTGCCATCGGCCCACAGGGCCATCAGCCCCAGCATTTT

D gene: -
J gene: TRBJ1-2
V gene: TRBV5-1
clone size: many
CDR3 length: 16
CDR3 protein: CASSYLLDTANYGYTF
CDR3 DNA: TGCGCCAGCAGTTACCTTCTGGACACAGCTAACTATGGCTACACCTTC

D gene: TRBD1
J gene: TRBJ1-1
V gene: TRBV4-3
clone size: -
CDR3 length: 21
CDR3 protein: CASSQLPMEMPGQGLFTEAFF
CDR3 DNA: TGCGCCAGCAGCCAGCTCCCTATGGAAATGCCGGGACAGGGGTTATTCACTGAAGCTTTCTTT

D gene: TRBD2
J gene: TRBJ2-6
V gene: TRBV10-3
clone size: -
CDR3 length: 17
CDR3 protein: CAIWRAGALSGANVLTF
CDR3 DNA: TGTGCCATCTGGCGAGCGGGGGCCCTCTCTGGGGCCAACGTCCTGACTTTC

D gene: TRBD1
J gene: TRBJ2-7
V gene: TRBV11-2
clone size: once
CDR3 length: 13
CDR3 protein: CASVVGTADEQYF
CDR3 DNA: TGTGCCAGTGTGGTCGGGACAGCGGACGAGCAGTACTTC

D gene: -
J gene: TRBJ1-5
V gene: TRBV5-4
clone size: many
CDR3 length: 15
CDR3 protein: CASSPRPGEGQPQHF
CDR3 DNA: TGTGCCAGCAGCCCACGACCAGGGGAAGGTCAGCCCCAGCATTTT

D gene: -
J gene: TRBJ1-2
V gene: TRBV6-1
clone size: -
CDR3 length: 10
CDR3 protein: CASSDFGYTF
CDR3 DNA: TGTGCCAGCAGTGATTTTGGCTACACCTTC

D gene: -
J gene: TRBJ2-5
V gene: TRBV5-8
clone size: many
CDR3 length: 15
CDR3 protein: CASSNFGTAQETQYF
CDR3 DNA: TGTGCCAGCAGTAACTTTGGAACCGCCCAAGAGACCCAGTACTTC

D gene: TRBD1
J gene: TRBJ1-5
V gene: TRBV24-1
clone size: many
CDR3 length: 14
CDR3 protein: CATSSGTEYQPQHF
CDR3 DNA: TGTGCCACTAGCTCCGGGACAGAGTATCAGCCCCAGCATTTT

D gene: -
J gene: TRBJ1-1
V gene: TRBV6-5
clone size: many
CDR3 length: 13
CDR3 protein: CASSIQENTEAFF
CDR3 DNA: TGTGCCAGCAGTATACAGGAGAACACTGAAGCTTTCTTT

D gene: TRBD1
J gene: TRBJ1-5
V gene: TRBV10-3
clone size: many
CDR3 length: 13
CDR3 protein: CAIRGQSNQPQHF
CDR3 DNA: TGTGCCATCAGGGGACAGAGTAATCAGCCCCAGCATTTT

D gene: -
J gene: TRBJ2-5
V gene: TRBV20-1
clone size: many
CDR3 length: 15
CDR3 protein: CSARGRGGARETQYF
CDR3 DNA: TGCAGTGCTAGAGGGCGTGGGGGGGCCAGAGAGACCCAGTACTTC

D gene: -
J gene: TRBJ2-7
V gene: TRBV5-6
clone size: few
CDR3 length: 13
CDR3 protein: CASSLSRGDEQYF
CDR3 DNA: TGTGCCAGCAGCTTGTCCCGGGGAGACGAGCAGTACTTC

D gene: TRBD1
J gene: TRBJ1-4
V gene: TRBV27
clone size: many
CDR3 length: 15
CDR3 protein: CASSGTGRTNEKLFF
CDR3 DNA: TGTGCCAGCAGTGGGACAGGGCGGACTAATGAAAAACTGTTTTTT

D gene: -
J gene: TRBJ1-2
V gene: TRBV30
clone size: many
CDR3 length: 14
CDR3 protein: CAWSRTLANYGYTF
CDR3 DNA: TGTGCCTGGAGTCGGACACTGGCTAACTATGGCTACACCTTC

D gene: -
J gene: TRBJ1-5
V gene: TRBV4-2
clone size: many
CDR3 length: 15
CDR3 protein: CASSQEGDFRQPQHF
CDR3 DNA: TGTGCCAGCAGCCAAGAAGGGGACTTTCGGCAGCCCCAGCATTTT

D gene: -
J gene: TRBJ1-5
V gene: TRBV19
clone size: many
CDR3 length: 14
CDR3 protein: CASKISGSNQPQHF
CDR3 DNA: TGTGCCAGTAAAATTTCGGGAAGCAATCAGCCCCAGCATTTT

D gene: -
J gene: TRBJ2-7
V gene: TRBV20-1
clone size: many
CDR3 length: 12
CDR3 protein: CSADDSSYEQYF
CDR3 DNA: TGCAGTGCGGACGATAGCTCCTACGAGCAGTACTTC

D gene: -
J gene: TRBJ1-1
V gene: TRBV30
clone size: many
CDR3 length: 14
CDR3 protein: CAWNLGVRGTEAFF
CDR3 DNA: TGTGCCTGGAATCTGGGGGTGAGGGGCACTGAAGCTTTCTTT

D gene: -
J gene: TRBJ1-6
V gene: TRBV18
clone size: -
CDR3 length: 15
CDR3 protein: CASSPRQIYNSPLHF
CDR3 DNA: TGTGCCAGCTCACCAAGACAGATTTATAATTCACCCCTCCACTTT

D gene: TRBD1
J gene: TRBJ2-2
V gene: TRBV5-6
clone size: many
CDR3 length: 16
CDR3 protein: CASSSGQLTYTGELFF
CDR3 DNA: TGTGCCAGCAGCTCGGGACAGCTCACCTACACCGGGGAGCTGTTTTTT

D gene: TRBD1
J gene: TRBJ1-1
V gene: TRBV14
clone size: few
CDR3 length: 17
CDR3 protein: CASSPRDRGLFNTEAFF
CDR3 DNA: TGTGCCAGCAGCCCCCGGGACAGGGGGCTATTTAACACTGAAGCTTTCTTT

D gene: TRBD1
J gene: TRBJ1-1
V gene: TRBV19
clone size: -
CDR3 length: 14
CDR3 protein: CATGDRGMTTEAFF
CDR3 DNA: TGTGCCACGGGGGACAGGGGAATGACTACTGAAGCTTTCTTT

D gene: -
J gene: TRBJ1-1
V gene: TRBV10-3
clone size: -
CDR3 length: 13
CDR3 protein: CAIRGGMNTEAFF
CDR3 DNA: TGTGCCATCAGAGGGGGGATGAACACTGAAGCTTTCTTT

D gene: TRBD1
J gene: TRBJ2-5
V gene: TRBV7-8
clone size: many
CDR3 length: 15
CDR3 protein: CASNPPWDSKETQYF
CDR3 DNA: TGTGCCAGCAACCCCCCCTGGGACAGCAAAGAGACCCAGTACTTC

D gene: -
J gene: TRBJ1-1
V gene: TRBV7-2
clone size: -
CDR3 length: 12
CDR3 protein: CASSLNRAEAFF
CDR3 DNA: TGTGCCAGCAGCTTAAACAGGGCTGAAGCTTTCTTT

D gene: -
J gene: TRBJ2-5
V gene: TRBV28
clone size: many
CDR3 length: 15
CDR3 protein: CASSFPGGPQETQYF
CDR3 DNA: TGTGCCAGCAGTTTCCCCGGTGGGCCTCAAGAGACCCAGTACTTC

D gene: TRBD1
J gene: TRBJ1-2
V gene: TRBV11-2
clone size: many
CDR3 length: 13
CDR3 protein: CASGDRGNYGYTF
CDR3 DNA: TGTGCCAGCGGGGACAGGGGGAACTATGGCTACACCTTC

D gene: -
J gene: TRBJ2-5
V gene: TRBV28
clone size: many
CDR3 length: 14
CDR3 protein: CASSGSSGAETQYF
CDR3 DNA: TGTGCCAGCAGCGGTTCCTCAGGGGCAGAGACCCAGTACTTC